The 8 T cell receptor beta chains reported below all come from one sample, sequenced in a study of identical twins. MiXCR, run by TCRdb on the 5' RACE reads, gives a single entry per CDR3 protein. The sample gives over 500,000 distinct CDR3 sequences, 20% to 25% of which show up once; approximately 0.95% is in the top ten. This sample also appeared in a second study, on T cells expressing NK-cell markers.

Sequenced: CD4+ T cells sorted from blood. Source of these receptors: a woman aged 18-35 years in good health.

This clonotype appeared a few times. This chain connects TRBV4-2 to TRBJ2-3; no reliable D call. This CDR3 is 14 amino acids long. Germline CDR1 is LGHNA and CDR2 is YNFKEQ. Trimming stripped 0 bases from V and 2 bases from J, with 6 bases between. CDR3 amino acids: CASSQDHLTDTQYF. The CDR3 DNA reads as TGTGCCAGCAGCCAAGATCATCTCACAGATACGCAGTATTTT.

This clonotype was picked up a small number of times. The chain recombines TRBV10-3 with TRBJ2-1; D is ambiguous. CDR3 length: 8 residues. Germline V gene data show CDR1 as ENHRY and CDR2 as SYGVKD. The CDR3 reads CARHEQFF. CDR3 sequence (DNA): TGTGCGAGACATGAGCAGTTCTTC.

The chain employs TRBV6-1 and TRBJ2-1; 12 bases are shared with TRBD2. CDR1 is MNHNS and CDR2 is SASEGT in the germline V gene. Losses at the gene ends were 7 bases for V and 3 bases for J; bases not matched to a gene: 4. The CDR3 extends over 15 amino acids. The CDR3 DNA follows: TGTGCCAGCACTGGACTAGCGGGGCACTACAATGAGCAGTTCTTC. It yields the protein CASTGLAGHYNEQFF.

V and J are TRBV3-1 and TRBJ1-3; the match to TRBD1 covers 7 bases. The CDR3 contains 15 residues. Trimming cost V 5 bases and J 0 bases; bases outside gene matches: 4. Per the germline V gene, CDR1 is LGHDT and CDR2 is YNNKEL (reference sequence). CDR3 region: CASSAQGTSGNTIYF. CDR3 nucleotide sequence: TGTGCCAGCAGCGCACAGGGGACCTCTGGAAACACCATATATTTT.

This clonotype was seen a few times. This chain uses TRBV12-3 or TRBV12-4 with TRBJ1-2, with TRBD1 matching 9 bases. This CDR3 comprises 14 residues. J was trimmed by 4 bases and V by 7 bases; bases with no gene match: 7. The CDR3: CASTLGQGIYGYTF. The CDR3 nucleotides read TGTGCCAGCACCCTGGGACAGGGTATCTATGGCTACACCTTC.

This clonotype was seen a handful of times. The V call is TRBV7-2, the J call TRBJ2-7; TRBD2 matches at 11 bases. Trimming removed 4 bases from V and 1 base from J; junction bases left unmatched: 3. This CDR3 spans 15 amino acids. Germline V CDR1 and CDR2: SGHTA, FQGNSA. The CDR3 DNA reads TGTGCCAGCAGCTCTACTAGCGGGAGTTCCTACGAGCAGTACTTC. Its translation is CASSSTSGSSYEQYF.

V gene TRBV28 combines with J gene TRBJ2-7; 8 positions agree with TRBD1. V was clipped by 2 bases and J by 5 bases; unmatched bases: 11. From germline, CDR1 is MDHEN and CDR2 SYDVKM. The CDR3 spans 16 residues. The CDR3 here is CASSLRWTGSLDEQYF. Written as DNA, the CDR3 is TGTGCCAGCAGTTTAAGGTGGACAGGGTCTCTTGACGAGCAGTACTTC.

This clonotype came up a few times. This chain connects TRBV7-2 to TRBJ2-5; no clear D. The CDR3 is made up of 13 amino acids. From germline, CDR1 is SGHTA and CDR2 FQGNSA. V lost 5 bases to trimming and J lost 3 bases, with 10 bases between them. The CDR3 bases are TGTGCCAGCAGCGTCGGAGCCGAAGAGACCCAGTACTTC. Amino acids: CASSVGAEETQYF. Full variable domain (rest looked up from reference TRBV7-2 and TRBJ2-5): GAGVSQSPSNKVTEKGKDVELRCDPISGHTALYWYRQSLGQGLEFLIYFQGNSAPDKSGLPSDRFSAERTGGSVSTLTIQRTQQEDSAVYLCASSVGAEETQYFGPGTRLLVL.